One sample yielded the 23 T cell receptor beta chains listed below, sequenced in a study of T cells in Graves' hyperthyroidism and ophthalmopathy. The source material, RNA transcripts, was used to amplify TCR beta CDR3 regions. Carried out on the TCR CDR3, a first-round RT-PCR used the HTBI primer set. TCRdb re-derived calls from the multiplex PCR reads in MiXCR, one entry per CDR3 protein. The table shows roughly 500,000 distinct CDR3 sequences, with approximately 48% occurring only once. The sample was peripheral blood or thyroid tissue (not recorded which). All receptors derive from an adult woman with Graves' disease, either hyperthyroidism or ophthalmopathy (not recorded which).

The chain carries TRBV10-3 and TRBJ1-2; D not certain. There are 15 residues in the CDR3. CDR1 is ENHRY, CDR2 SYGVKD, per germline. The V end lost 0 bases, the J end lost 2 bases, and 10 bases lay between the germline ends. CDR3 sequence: CAISESSRNNYGYTF. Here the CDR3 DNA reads TGTGCCATCAGTGAGTCGTCCAGGAACAACTATGGCTACACCTTC.

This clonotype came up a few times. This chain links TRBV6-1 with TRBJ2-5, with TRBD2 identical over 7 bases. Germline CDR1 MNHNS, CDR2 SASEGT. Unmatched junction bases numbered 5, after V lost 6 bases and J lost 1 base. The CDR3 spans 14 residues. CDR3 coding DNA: TGTGCCAGCAGCACAACTAGCGCCCAAGAGACCCAGTACTTC. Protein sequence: CASSTTSAQETQYF.

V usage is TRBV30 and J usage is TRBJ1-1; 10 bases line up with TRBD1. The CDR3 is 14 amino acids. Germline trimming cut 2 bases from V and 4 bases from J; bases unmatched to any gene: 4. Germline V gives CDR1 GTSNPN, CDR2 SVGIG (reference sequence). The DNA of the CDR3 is TGTGCCTGGAGTATTAGACAGGGGGCCACTGAAGCTTTCTTT. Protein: CAWSIRQGATEAFF. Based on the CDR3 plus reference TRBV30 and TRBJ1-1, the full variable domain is SQTIHQWPATLVQPVGSPLSLECTVEGTSNPNLYWYRQAAGRGLQLLFYSVGIGQISSEVPQNLSASRPQDRQFILSSKKLLLSDSGFYLCAWSIRQGATEAFFGQGTRLTVV.

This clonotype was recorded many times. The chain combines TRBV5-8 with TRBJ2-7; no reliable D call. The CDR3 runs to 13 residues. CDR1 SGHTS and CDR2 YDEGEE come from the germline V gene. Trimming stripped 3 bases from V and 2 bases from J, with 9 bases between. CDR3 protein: CASSYGPTYEQYF. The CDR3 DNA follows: TGTGCCAGCAGCTACGGACCGACCTACGAGCAGTACTTC.

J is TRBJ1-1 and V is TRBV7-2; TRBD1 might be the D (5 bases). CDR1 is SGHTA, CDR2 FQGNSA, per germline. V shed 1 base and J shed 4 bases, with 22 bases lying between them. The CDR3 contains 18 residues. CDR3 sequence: CASSLGGSQVSFGTEAFF. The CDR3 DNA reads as TGTGCCAGCAGCTTAGGGGGGTCACAGGTTTCCTTTGGCACTGAAGCTTTCTTT. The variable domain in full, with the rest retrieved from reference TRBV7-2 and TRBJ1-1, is GAGVSQSPSNKVTEKGKDVELRCDPISGHTALYWYRQSLGQGLEFLIYFQGNSAPDKSGLPSDRFSAERTGGSVSTLTIQRTQQEDSAVYLCASSLGGSQVSFGTEAFFGQGTRLTVV.

CDR3 bases: TGTGCCAGCAGCCCACGGGGGCCGCGGGATGGCTACACCTTC. It codes for CASSPRGPRDGYTF. The chain joins TRBV2 to TRBJ1-2; tentatively, D is TRBD1 (6 bases). The germline V gene has CDR1 SNHLY and CDR2 FYNNEI. CDR3 length: 14 amino acids. Trimming took off 6 bases at V and 6 bases at J, with 17 bases between the two ends.

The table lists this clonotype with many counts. CDR3 in DNA: TGTGCCAGCAGTCCCTTCCGGGGGGAAGGTCAGCCCCAGCATTTT. Protein sequence: CASSPFRGEGQPQHF. The chain has TRBV11-2 and TRBJ1-5; possibly TRBD1 for D (5 bases). CDR1 and CDR2 (germline): SGHAT, FQNNGV. The CDR3 extends over 15 amino acids. V was clipped by 6 bases and J by 6 bases, with 18 bases between them.

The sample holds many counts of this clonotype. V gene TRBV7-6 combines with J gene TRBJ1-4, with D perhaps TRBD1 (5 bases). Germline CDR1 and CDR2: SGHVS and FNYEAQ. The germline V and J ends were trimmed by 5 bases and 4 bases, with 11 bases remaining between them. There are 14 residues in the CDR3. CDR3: CASSKGLDNEKLFF. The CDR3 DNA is TGTGCCAGCAGCAAGGGACTGGATAATGAAAAACTGTTTTTT. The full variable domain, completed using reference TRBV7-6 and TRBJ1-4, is GAGVSQSPRYKVTKRGQDVALRCDPISGHVSLYWYRQALGQGPEFLTYFNYEAQQDKSGLPNDRFSAERPEGSISTLTIQRTEQRDSAMYRCASSKGLDNEKLFFGSGTQLSVL.

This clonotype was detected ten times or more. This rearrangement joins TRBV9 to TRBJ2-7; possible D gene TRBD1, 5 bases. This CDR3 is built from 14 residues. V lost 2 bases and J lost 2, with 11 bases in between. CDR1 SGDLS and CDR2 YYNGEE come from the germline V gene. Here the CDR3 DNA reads TGTGCCAGCAGCGTCGACAGCAGCACCTACGAGCAGTACTTC. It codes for CASSVDSSTYEQYF.

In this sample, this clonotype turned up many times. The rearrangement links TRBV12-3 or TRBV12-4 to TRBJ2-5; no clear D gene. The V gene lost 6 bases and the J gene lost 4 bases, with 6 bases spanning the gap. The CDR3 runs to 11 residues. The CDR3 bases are TGTGCCAGCAGCTTAACAGAGACCCAGTACTTC. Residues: CASSLTETQYF.

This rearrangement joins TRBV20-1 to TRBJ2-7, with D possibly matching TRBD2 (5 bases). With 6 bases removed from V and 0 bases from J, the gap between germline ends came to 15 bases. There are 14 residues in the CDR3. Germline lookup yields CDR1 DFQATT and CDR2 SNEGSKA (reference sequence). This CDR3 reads CSADPSKYSYEQYF. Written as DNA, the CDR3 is TGCAGTGCAGACCCTAGCAAATACTCCTACGAGCAGTACTTC.

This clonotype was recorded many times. This CDR3 is CASSSRSNYGYTF. The DNA for the CDR3 is TGTGCCAGCAGTTCCCGATCTAACTATGGCTACACCTTC. The chain recombines TRBV6-1 with TRBJ1-2; the D is unclear. The CDR3 is 13 residues long. Trimming took off 5 bases at V and 0 bases at J, with 7 bases between the two ends. CDR1 is MNHNS, CDR2 SASEGT, per germline.

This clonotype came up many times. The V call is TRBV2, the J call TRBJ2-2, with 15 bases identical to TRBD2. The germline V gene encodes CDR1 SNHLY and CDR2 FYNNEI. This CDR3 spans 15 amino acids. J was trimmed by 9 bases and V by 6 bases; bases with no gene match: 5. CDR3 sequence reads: CASSGLAGGPRELFF. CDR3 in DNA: TGTGCCAGCAGCGGACTAGCGGGAGGGCCGCGGGAGCTGTTTTTT.

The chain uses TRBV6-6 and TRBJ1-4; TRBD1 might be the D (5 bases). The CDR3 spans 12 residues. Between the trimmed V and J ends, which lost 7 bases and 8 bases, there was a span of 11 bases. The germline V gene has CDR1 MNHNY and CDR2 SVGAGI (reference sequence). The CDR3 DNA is TGTGCCAGCACTCGGGACGGCGAAAAACTGTTTTTT. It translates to CASTRDGEKLFF.

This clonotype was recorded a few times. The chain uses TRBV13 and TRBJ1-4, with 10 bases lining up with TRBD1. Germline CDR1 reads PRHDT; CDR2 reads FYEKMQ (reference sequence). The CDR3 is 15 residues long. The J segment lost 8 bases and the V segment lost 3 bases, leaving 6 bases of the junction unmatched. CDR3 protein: CASSFSTGGEEKLFF. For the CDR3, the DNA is TGTGCCAGCAGCTTCTCGACAGGGGGCGAGGAAAAACTGTTTTTT. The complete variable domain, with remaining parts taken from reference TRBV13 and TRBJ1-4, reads AAGVIQSPRHLIKEKRETATLKCYPIPRHDTVYWYQQGPGQDPQFLISFYEKMQSDKGSIPDRFSAQQFSDYHSELNMSSLELGDSALYFCASSFSTGGEEKLFFGSGTQLSVL.

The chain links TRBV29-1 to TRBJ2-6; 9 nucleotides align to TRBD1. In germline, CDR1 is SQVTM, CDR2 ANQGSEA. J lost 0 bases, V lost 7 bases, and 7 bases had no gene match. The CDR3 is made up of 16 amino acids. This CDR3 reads CSAQTGGFSGANVLTF. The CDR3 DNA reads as TGCAGCGCTCAGACAGGGGGATTCTCTGGGGCCAACGTCCTGACTTTC. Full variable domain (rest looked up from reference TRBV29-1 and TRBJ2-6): SAVISQKPSRDICQRGTSLTIQCQVDSQVTMMFWYRQQPGQSLTLIATANQGSEATYESGFVIDKFPISRPNLTFSTLTVSNMSPEDSSIYLCSAQTGGFSGANVLTFGAGSRLTVL.

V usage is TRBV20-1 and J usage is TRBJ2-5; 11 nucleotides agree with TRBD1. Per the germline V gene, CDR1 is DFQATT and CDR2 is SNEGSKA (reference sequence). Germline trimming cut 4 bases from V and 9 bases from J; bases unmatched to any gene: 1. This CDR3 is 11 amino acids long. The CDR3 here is CSAMGQGAQYF. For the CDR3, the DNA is TGCAGTGCTATGGGACAGGGGGCCCAGTACTTC.

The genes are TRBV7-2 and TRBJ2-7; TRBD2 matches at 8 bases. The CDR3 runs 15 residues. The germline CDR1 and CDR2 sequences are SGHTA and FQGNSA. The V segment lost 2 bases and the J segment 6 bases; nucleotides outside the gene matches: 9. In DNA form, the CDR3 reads TGTGCCAGCAGCTTACAGCGGGAGCAGGAAGGCGAGCAGTACTTC. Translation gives CASSLQREQEGEQYF.

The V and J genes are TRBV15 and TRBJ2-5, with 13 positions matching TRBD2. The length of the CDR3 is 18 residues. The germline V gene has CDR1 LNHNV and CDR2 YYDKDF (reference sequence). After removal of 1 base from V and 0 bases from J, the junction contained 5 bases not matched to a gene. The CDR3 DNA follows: TGTGCCACCAGCAGAGTCGGACTAGCGGGGGCCCACCAAGAGACCCAGTACTTC. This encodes CATSRVGLAGAHQETQYF.

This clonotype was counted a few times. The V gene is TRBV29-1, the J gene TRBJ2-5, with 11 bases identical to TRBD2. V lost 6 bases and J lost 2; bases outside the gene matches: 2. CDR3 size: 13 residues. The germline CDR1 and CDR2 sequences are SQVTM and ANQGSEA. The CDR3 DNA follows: TGCAGCGTCTGGACTAGCGGGCAAGAGACCCAGTACTTC. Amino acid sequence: CSVWTSGQETQYF. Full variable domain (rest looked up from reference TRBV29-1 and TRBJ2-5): SAVISQKPSRDICQRGTSLTIQCQVDSQVTMMFWYRQQPGQSLTLIATANQGSEATYESGFVIDKFPISRPNLTFSTLTVSNMSPEDSSIYLCSVWTSGQETQYFGPGTRLLVL.

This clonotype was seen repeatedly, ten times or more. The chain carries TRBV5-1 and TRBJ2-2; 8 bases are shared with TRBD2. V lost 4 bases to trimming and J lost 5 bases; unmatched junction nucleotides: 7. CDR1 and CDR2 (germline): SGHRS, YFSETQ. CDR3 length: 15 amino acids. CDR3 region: CASSTIAGTTGELFF. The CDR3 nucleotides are TGCGCCAGCAGCACAATAGCGGGAACGACCGGGGAGCTGTTTTTT.

CDR3 nucleotide sequence: TGTGCCAGCAGCCCTATGTCGACTAGCGGGAGGGTATACGAGCAGTACTTC. Amino acid sequence: CASSPMSTSGRVYEQYF. V gene TRBV25-1 combines with J gene TRBJ2-7, with 14 bases fitting TRBD2. The germline gives CDR1 MGHDK, CDR2 SYGVNS. With 6 bases clipped from V and 4 bases from J, the junction kept 11 bases outside the gene matches. This CDR3 region has 17 residues.

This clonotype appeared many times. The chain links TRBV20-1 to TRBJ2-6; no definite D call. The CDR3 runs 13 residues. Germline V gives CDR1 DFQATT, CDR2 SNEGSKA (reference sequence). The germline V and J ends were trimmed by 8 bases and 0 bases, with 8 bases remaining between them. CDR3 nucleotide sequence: TGCAGTTATTATTCCTCTGGGGCCAACGTCCTGACTTTC. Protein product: CSYYSSGANVLTF.